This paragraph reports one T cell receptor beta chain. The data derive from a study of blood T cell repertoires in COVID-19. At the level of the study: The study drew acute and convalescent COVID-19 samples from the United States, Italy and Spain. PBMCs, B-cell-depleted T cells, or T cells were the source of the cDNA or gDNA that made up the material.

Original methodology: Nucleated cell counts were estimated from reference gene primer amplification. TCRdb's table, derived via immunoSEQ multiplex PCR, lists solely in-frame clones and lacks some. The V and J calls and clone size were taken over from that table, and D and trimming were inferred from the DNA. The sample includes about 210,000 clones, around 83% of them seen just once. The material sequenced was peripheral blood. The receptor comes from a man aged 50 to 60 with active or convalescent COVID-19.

CDR3 bases: TGTGCCATCAGTGCCAGGGAGAACACTGAAGCTTTCTTT. This encodes CAISARENTEAFF. The genes are TRBV10-3 and TRBJ1-1; D perhaps matches TRBD1 (5 bases). The CDR3 loop spans 13 amino acids. V lost 4 bases and J lost 1, with 7 bases in between. The germline V gene has CDR1 ENHRY and CDR2 SYGVKD.